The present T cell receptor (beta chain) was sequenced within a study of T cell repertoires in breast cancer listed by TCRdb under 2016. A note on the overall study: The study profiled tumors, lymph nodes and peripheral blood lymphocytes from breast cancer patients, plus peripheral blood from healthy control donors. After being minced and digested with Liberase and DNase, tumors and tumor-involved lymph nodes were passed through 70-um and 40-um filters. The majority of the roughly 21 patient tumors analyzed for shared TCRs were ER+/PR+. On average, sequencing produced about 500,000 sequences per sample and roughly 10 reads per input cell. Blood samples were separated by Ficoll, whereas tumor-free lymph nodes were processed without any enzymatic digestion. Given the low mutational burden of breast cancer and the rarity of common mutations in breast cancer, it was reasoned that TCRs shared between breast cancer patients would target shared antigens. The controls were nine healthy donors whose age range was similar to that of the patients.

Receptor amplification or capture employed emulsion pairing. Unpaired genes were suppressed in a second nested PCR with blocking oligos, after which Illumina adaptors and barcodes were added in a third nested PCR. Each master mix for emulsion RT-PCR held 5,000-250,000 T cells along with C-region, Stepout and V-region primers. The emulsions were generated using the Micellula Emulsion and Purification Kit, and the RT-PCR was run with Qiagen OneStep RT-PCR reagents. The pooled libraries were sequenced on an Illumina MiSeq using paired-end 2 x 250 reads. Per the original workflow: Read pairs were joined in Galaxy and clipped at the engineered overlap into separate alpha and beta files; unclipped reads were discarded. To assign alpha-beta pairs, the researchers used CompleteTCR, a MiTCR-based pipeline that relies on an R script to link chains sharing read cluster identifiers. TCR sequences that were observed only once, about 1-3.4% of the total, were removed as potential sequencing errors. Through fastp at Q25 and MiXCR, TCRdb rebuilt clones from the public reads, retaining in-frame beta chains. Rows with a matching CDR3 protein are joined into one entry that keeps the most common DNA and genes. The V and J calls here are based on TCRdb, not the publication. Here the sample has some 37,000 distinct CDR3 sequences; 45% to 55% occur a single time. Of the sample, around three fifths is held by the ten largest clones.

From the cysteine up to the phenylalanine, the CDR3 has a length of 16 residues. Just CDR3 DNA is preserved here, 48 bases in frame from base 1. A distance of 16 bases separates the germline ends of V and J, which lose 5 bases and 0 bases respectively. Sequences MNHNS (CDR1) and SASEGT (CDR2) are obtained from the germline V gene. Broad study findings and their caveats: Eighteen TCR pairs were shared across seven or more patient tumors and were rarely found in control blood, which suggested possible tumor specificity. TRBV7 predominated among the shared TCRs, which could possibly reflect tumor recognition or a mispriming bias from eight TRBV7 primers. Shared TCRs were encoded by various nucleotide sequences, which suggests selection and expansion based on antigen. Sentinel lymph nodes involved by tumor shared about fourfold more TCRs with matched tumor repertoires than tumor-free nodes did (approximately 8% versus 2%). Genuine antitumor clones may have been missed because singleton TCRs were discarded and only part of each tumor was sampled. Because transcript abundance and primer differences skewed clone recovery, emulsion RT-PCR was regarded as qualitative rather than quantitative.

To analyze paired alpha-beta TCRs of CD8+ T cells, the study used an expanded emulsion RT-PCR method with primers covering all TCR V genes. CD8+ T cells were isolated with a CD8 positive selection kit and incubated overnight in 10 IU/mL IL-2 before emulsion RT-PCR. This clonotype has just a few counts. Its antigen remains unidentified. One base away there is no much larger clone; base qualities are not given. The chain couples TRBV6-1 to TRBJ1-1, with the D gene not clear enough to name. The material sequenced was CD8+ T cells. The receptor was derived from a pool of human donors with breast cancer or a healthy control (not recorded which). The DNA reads TGTGCCAGCAGTCGGTGGGAGGGAAGGATGAACACTGAAGCTTTCTTT. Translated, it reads CASSRWEGRMNTEAFF.